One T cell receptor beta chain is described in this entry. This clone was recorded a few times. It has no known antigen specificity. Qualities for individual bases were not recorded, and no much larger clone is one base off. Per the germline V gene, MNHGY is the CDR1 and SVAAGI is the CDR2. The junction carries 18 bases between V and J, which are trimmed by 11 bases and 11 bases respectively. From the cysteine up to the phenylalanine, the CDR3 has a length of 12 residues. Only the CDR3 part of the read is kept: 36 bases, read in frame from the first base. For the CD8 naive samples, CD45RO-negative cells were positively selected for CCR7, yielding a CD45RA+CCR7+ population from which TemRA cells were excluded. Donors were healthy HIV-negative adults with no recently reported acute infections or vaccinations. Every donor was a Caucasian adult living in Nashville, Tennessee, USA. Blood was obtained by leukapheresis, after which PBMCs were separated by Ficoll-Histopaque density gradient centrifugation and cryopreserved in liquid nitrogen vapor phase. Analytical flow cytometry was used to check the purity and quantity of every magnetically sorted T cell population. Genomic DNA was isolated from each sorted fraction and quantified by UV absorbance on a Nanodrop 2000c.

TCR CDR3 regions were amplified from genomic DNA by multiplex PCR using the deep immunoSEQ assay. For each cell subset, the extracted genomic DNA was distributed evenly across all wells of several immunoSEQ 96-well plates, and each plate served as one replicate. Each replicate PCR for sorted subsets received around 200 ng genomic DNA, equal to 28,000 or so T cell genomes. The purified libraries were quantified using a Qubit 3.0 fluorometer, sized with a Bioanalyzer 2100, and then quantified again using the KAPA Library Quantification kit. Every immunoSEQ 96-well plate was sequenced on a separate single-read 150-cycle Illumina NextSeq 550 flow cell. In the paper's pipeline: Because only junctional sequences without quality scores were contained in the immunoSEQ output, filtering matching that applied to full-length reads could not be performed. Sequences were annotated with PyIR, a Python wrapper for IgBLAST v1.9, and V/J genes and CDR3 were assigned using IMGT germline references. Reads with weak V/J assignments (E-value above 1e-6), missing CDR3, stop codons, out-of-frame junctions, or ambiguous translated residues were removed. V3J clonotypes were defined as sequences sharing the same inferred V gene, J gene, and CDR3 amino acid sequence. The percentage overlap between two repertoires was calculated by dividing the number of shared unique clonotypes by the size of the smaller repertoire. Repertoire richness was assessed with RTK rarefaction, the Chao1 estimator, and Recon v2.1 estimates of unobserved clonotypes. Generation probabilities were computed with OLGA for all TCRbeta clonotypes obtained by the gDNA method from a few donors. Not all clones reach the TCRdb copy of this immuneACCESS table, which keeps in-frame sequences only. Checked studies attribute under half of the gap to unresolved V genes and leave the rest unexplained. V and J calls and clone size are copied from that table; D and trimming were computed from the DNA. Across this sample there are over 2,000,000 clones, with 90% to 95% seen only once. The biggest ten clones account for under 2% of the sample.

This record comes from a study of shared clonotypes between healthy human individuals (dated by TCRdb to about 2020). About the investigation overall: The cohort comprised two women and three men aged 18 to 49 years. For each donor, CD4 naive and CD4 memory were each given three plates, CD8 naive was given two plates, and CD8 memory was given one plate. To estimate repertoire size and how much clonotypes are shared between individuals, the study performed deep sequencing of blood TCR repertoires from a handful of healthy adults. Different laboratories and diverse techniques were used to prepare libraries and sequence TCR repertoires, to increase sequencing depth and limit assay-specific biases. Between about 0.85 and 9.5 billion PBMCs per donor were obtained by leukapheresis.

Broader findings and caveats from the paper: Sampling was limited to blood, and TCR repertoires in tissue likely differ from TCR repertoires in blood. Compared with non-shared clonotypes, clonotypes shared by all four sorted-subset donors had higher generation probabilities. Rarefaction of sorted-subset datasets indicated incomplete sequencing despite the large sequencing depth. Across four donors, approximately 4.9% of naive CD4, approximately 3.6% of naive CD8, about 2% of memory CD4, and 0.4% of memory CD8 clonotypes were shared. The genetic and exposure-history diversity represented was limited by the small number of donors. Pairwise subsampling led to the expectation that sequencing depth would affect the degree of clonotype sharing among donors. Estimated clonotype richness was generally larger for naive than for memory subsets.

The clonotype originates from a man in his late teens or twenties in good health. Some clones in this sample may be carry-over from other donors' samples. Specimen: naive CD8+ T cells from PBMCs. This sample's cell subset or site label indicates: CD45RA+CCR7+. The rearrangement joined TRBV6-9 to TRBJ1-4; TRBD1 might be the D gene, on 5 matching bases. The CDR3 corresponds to CAGGHPLWKLFF. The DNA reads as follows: TGTGCCGGCGGACACCCACTGTGGAAACTGTTTTTT.